The entry that follows covers one T cell receptor (beta chain) sequence. Antigen: not known. Produced via immunoSEQ multiplex PCR; TCRdb's table is partial and in-frame only. The profile shows a few hundred thousand clones, over 60% of them singletons. The sample belongs to a study of shared clonotypes between healthy human individuals. Study-level points and caveats: It was observed that about 5% of naive CD4 clonotypes were shared across several donors. An anticipated effect of sequencing depth on clonotype sharing among donors was recognized.

Trimming pared 0 bases from V and 4 bases from J, leaving 10 bases between. The CDR3 consists of 15 residues. CDR1 and CDR2 (germline): SGHDT, YYEEEE. The source material was memory CD4+ T cells sorted from blood. The subset was: CD45RA-negative fraction. The sequence came from a man aged 25-40 years in good health. The chain is built from TRBV5-6 and TRBJ2-2, with D perhaps TRBD2 (6 bases). The CDR3 bases are TGTGCCAGCAGCTTGGATGCGGGAAGCACCGGGGAGCTGTTTTTT. Encoded protein: CASSLDAGSTGELFF.